This TCR beta chain appears in the sequencing data of a study of T-cell memory formation after mild COVID-19. For the study at large: For the most part, TCR clusters were specific to one donor.

Concerning this clonotype itself: Its cognate antigen is unknown.

Trimming stripped 5 bases from V and 5 bases from J, with 12 bases between. CDR3 length: 13 residues. CDR1 LNHDA and CDR2 SQIVND come from the germline V gene (reference sequence). The study's findings and limits: Memory from before infection featured some responding clones, which suggests cross-reactive memory joined.

Employing constant-segment primers, 5'RACE generated TCR alpha and TCR beta cDNA libraries bearing sample barcodes and UMIs. TCRdb re-called the 5' RACE reads with MiXCR, one entry per CDR3 protein. In the table there are approximately 290,000 distinct CDR3 sequences, approximately 7.6% of which are singletons. Sequencing was done on a sample of PBMCs or a T cell subset sorted from them (not recorded which). This rearrangement joins TRBV19 to TRBJ1-2; unclear D gene. The sequence was collected from a man younger than 30 who had mild COVID-19 (a few samples of this study predate the infection). Cell type and time point are not known. CDR3 nucleotide sequence: TGTGCCAGTAGTGGGATGGGCCCTTATGGCTACACCTTC. This encodes CASSGMGPYGYTF.